A single sample gave rise to the 20 T cell receptor beta chains below, sequenced in a study of cytomegalovirus exposure and HLA in healthy donors. PCR was performed using 60 Vbeta and 13 Jbeta primers. Sequenced by immunoSEQ multiplex PCR; TCRdb stores in-frame clones only, minus some. The sample yields around 270,000 clones, 80% seen once. Sequencing was done on a sample of PBMCs. The source is a girl aged 2 to 10 in good health and CMV-seronegative.

The chain is built from TRBV7-3 and TRBJ2-7; a weak D match, TRBD1 (5 bases). Germline CDR1 SGHTA, CDR2 FQGTGA. V lost 2 bases and J lost 3, with 8 bases in between. CDR3 length: 13 residues. Here the CDR3 reads CASSLVDSYEQYF. DNA for the CDR3: TGTGCCAGCAGCTTAGTTGACAGCTACGAGCAGTACTTC.

The chain has TRBV10-1 and TRBJ2-5, with TRBD1 identical over 7 bases. Germline CDR1 WNHNN, CDR2 SYGVQD (reference sequence). The CDR3 is 15 residues long. V lost 0 bases and J lost 0; bases outside the gene matches: 1. CDR3 in amino acids: CASSESTGYQETQYF. DNA for the CDR3: TGCGCCAGCAGTGAGTCGACAGGGTACCAAGAGACCCAGTACTTC.

The chain is built from TRBV10-3 and TRBJ2-7; maybe TRBD2 (7 bases). Germline CDR1 reads ENHRY; CDR2 reads SYGVKD. There are 14 residues in the CDR3. Trimming took 5 bases from V and 6 from J, leaving 17 bases between them. The CDR3, as DNA: TGTGCCATCAGTCGGGGGGCCGGCTACGGCGAGCAGTACTTC. It codes for CAISRGAGYGEQYF.

The J gene is TRBJ2-7, the V gene TRBV18; TRBD1 matches 7 bases. The CDR3 loop spans 16 amino acids. The germline V gene encodes CDR1 KGHSH and CDR2 LQKENI. Losses at the gene ends were 3 bases for V and 2 bases for J; bases not matched to a gene: 10. CDR3: CASSPRATGIPYEQYF. CDR3 DNA: TGTGCCAGCTCACCCCGGGCGACAGGGATCCCCTACGAGCAGTACTTC.

The gene calls are TRBV2 and TRBJ1-2; D is possibly TRBD1 (5 bases). Trimming removed 6 bases from V and 5 bases from J, with 13 bases in between. The germline gives CDR1 SNHLY, CDR2 FYNNEI. The CDR3 length is 13 residues. The CDR3 DNA reads as TGTGCCAGCAGAGGGCAGGGTCGGTATGGCTACACCTTC. This translates into CASRGQGRYGYTF.

CDR3 amino acids: CAWSPRDKWEKLFF. Here the CDR3 DNA reads TGTGCCTGGAGTCCCCGGGATAAATGGGAAAAACTGTTTTTT. J is TRBJ1-4 and V is TRBV30; D is unclear. This CDR3 comprises 14 residues. Germline V lookup: CDR1 GTSNPN, CDR2 SVGIG (reference sequence). The V and J ends lost 2 bases and 8 bases respectively, with 15 bases between them.

V and J are TRBV5-6 and TRBJ2-7; TRBD1 aligns across 8 bases. CDR3 size: 12 residues. V dropped 3 bases and J dropped 7; count of bases not matched to a gene: 3. Germline V gives CDR1 SGHDT, CDR2 YYEEEE. The CDR3 here is CASSWRTGEQYF. Here the CDR3 DNA reads TGTGCCAGCAGCTGGAGGACAGGGGAGCAGTACTTC. Filled out from reference TRBV5-6 and TRBJ2-7, the complete variable domain reads DAGVTQSPTHLIKTRGQQVTLRCSPKSGHDTVSWYQQALGQGPQFIFQYYEEEERQRGNFPDRFSGHQFPNYSSELNVNALLLGDSALYLCASSWRTGEQYFGPGTRLTVT.

The chain recombines TRBV5-6 with TRBJ1-1; D not resolved. V dropped 3 bases and J dropped 0 bases, with 21 bases sitting between them. The V gene's germline CDR1 is SGHDT and CDR2 YYEEEE. The CDR3 is made up of 18 amino acids. The CDR3 sequence: CASSSNAALSFMNTEAFF. The CDR3 DNA sequence: TGTGCCAGCAGCTCTAACGCGGCCCTATCATTCATGAACACTGAAGCTTTCTTT.

This clone was detected a few times. The genes are TRBV2 and TRBJ1-5; weak D call: TRBD1 (6 bases). Germline V lookup: CDR1 SNHLY, CDR2 FYNNEI. This CDR3 has 18 residues. V lost 8 bases to trimming and J lost 0 bases, with 23 bases between them. The CDR3 loop reads CASSQTGQGFVSNQPQHF. CDR3 DNA: TGTGCCAGCTCCCAAACCGGGCAGGGGTTTGTTAGCAATCAGCCCCAGCATTTT.

There are a few counts of this clone. The rearrangement joins TRBV5-1 to TRBJ2-3; D is uncertain. Germline assignment: CDR1 SGHRS and CDR2 YFSETQ. V was pared by 1 base and J by 1 base, with 4 bases between. The CDR3 length is 13 residues. Written as DNA, the CDR3 is TGCGCCAGCAGCTTGTCGGGCACAGATACGCAGTATTTT. Amino acids: CASSLSGTDTQYF.

The rearrangement links TRBV6-6 to TRBJ1-2; D is uncertain. From germline, CDR1 is MNHNY and CDR2 SVGAGI (reference sequence). The CDR3 loop spans 12 amino acids. Trimming stripped 10 bases from V and 4 bases from J, with 13 bases between. In DNA form, the CDR3 reads TGTGCCACAGGACTCCGGGGCTATGGCTACACCTTC. Protein sequence: CATGLRGYGYTF.

The V and J genes are TRBV2 and TRBJ1-2, with 8 bases lining up with TRBD1. V shed 4 bases and J 5 bases; nucleotides not matched to a gene: 3. The CDR3 has 13 residues. Germline V gene sequence: CDR1 SNHLY, CDR2 FYNNEI. The DNA of the CDR3 is TGTGCCAGCAGTGCGGGACAGGATTATGGCTACACCTTC. As protein: CASSAGQDYGYTF.

The table lists this clone with a count of one. The chain combines TRBV30 with TRBJ2-7, with D unresolved. CDR1 and CDR2 (germline): GTSNPN, SVGIG (reference sequence). This CDR3 is built from 14 residues. V gave up 0 bases and J gave up 2 bases, with 11 bases separating them. This chain's CDR3 is CAWSVRNIPYEQYF. DNA for the CDR3: TGTGCCTGGAGTGTACGCAACATCCCCTACGAGCAGTACTTC.

CDR3 nucleotides: TGTGCCACCAGCAGACATCGGGACAGCTATAGCAATCAGCCCCAGCATTTT. Its protein is CATSRHRDSYSNQPQHF. The chain couples TRBV15 to TRBJ1-5; 7 bases map to TRBD1. The CDR3 is 17 residues long. Germline lookup yields CDR1 LNHNV and CDR2 YYDKDF (reference sequence). Unmatched junction bases numbered 7, after V lost 2 bases and J lost 0 bases.

With regard to this clone: The sample contains more than one DNA sequence encoding this CDR3. The DNA for the CDR3 is TGTGCCTGGATTAATTACGGACAGGAGTTCTTC. Protein sequence: CAWINYGQEFF. The chain couples TRBV30 to TRBJ2-1; 7 nucleotides agree with TRBD1. The trim removed 4 bases at V and 14 bases at J, leaving 8 bases unmatched. The germline gives CDR1 GTSNPN, CDR2 SVGIG (reference sequence). This CDR3 is 11 amino acids long. The full variable domain, in which reference TRBV30 and TRBJ2-1 provide the parts outside the CDR3, is SQTIHQWPATLVQPVGSPLSLECTVEGTSNPNLYWYRQAAGRGLQLLFYSVGIGQISSEVPQNLSASRPQDRQFILSSKKLLLSDSGFYLCAWINYGQEFFGPGTRLTVL.

The table lists this clone with a few counts. V and J are TRBV14 and TRBJ2-7; the D gene is possibly TRBD2 (5 bases). Germline-derived CDR1 and CDR2 are SGHDN and FVKESK. The CDR3 loop spans 13 amino acids. The V gene lost 4 bases and the J gene lost 5 bases, with 12 bases spanning the gap. CDR3 region: CASSRLGVHEQYF. The CDR3 bases are TGTGCCAGCAGCCGGCTCGGGGTGCACGAGCAGTACTTC.

The rearrangement joins TRBV7-2 to TRBJ2-3; D is possibly TRBD2 (5 bases). The CDR3 is made up of 15 amino acids. Germline CDR1 SGHTA, CDR2 FQGNSA. Trimming stripped 2 bases from V and 3 bases from J, with 12 bases between. CDR3 region: CASSLYERITDTQYF. In DNA, the CDR3 is TGTGCCAGCAGCTTATATGAGCGGATAACAGATACGCAGTATTTT.

The chain recombines TRBV18 with TRBJ2-7; 10 positions match TRBD1. Germline lookup yields CDR1 KGHSH and CDR2 LQKENI. V shed 3 bases, J shed 6 bases, and the junction held 5 bases outside the gene matches. This CDR3 has 14 residues. The CDR3 bases are TGTGCCAGCTCACCGACAGGGGGCAATGGCGAGCAGTACTTC. It specifies CASSPTGGNGEQYF.

CDR3 sequence: CASNPGGPIIGDTF. The CDR3 bases are TGTGCCAGCAACCCTGGGGGCCCGATAATAGGTGACACCTTC. This sequence joins TRBV28 and TRBJ1-2; D possibly corresponds to TRBD1 (6 bases). The CDR3 has 14 residues. Germline V gene sequence: CDR1 MDHEN, CDR2 SYDVKM. Trimming took off 7 bases at V and 12 bases at J, with 24 bases between the two ends.

The chain has TRBV5-1 and TRBJ2-1, with TRBD1 matching over 10 bases. The germline gives CDR1 SGHRS, CDR2 YFSETQ. The trim removed 4 bases at V and 1 base at J, leaving 8 bases unmatched. The CDR3 is 17 amino acids. CDR3 nucleotide sequence: TGCGCCAGCAGCCCAAGGAGGACAGGGGGATCCTACAATGAGCAGTTCTTC. Protein sequence: CASSPRRTGGSYNEQFF.